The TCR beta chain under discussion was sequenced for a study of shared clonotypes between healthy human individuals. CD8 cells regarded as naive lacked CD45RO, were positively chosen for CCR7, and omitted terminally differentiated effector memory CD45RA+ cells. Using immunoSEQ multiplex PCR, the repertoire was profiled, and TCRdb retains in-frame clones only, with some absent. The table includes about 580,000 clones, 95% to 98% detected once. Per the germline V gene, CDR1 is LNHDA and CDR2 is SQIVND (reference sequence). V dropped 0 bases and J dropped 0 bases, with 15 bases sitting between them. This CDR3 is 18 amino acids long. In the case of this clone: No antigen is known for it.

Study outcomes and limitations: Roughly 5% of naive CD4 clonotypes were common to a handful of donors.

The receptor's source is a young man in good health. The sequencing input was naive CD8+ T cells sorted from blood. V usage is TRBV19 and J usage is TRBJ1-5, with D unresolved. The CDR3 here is CASSIDPSGVTSNQPQHF. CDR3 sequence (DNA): TGTGCCAGTAGTATAGATCCTTCCGGGGTAACTAGCAATCAGCCCCAGCATTTT.